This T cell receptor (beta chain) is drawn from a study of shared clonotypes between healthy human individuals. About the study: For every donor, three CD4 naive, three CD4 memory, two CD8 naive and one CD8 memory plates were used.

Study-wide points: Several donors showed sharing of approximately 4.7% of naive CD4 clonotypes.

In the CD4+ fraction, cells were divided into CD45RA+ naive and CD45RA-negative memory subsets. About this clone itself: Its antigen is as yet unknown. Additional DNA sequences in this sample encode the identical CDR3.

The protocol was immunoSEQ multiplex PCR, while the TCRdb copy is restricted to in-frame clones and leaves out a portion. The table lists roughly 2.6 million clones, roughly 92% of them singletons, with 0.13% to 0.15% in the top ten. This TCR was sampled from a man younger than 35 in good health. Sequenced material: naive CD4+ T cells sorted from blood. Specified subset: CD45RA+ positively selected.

The CDR3 DNA is TGTGCCAGCAGCTTAGCCAGTAACTATGGCTACACCTTC. This translates into CASSLASNYGYTF. The chain uses TRBV5-4 and TRBJ1-2; D gene ambiguous. V shed 2 bases and J shed 1 base, with 6 bases lying between them. CDR1 and CDR2 (germline): SGHNT, YYREEE (reference sequence). The CDR3 is 13 amino acids. Together with reference TRBV5-4 and TRBJ1-2, the CDR3 gives the full variable domain: ETGVTQSPTHLIKTRGQQVTLRCSSQSGHNTVSWYQQALGQGPQFIFQYYREEENGRGNFPPRFSGLQFPNYSSELNVNALELDDSALYLCASSLASNYGYTFGSGTRLTVV.